This T cell receptor (beta chain) was recovered during a study of blood T cell repertoires in COVID-19. The method was immunoSEQ multiplex PCR; TCRdb's version includes in-frame clones alone and lacks a portion of them. The table includes more than 95,000 clones, about 85% detected once. V was shortened by 7 bases and J by 3 bases, with 13 bases between the two germline ends. CDR1 and CDR2 (germline): LNHDA, SQIVND (reference sequence). The CDR3 runs to 14 residues. The sample taken for sequencing was peripheral blood. This clonotype was obtained from a man older than 75 with active or convalescent COVID-19. The chain links TRBV19 to TRBJ2-1; tentatively, D is TRBD2 (5 bases). CDR3 amino acids: CASTPGINYNEQFF. The CDR3 region has the DNA TGTGCCAGTACCCCCGGGATAAACTACAATGAGCAGTTCTTC.